What follows are 7 T cell receptor beta chains derived from one specimen sequenced in a study of shared clonotypes between healthy human individuals. Here immunoSEQ multiplex PCR was the method, and the copy in TCRdb shows in-frame clones only, minus some. Here the sample spans around 600,000 clones, approximately 97% being singletons. Input material: naive CD4+ T cells sorted from blood. Subset in this sample: CD45RA+ positively selected. These receptors came from a woman between 25 and 40 years old in good health.

The chain employs TRBV10-3 and TRBJ2-3, with 7 bases fitting TRBD1. The CDR3 is 17 amino acids. After removal of 5 bases from V and 0 bases from J, the junction contained 11 bases not matched to a gene. Germline values: CDR1 ENHRY, CDR2 SYGVKD. The CDR3 sequence: CAISRQGSPPSTDTQYF. The CDR3 nucleotides read TGTGCCATCAGTCGACAGGGTTCCCCACCTAGCACAGATACGCAGTATTTT.

The rearrangement uses TRBV7-9 and TRBJ2-7; D ambiguous. Germline loops: CDR1 SEHNR, CDR2 FQNEAQ (reference sequence). The CDR3 loop spans 13 amino acids. Trimming removed 5 bases from V and 3 bases from J, with 11 bases in between. Here the CDR3 DNA reads TGTGCCAGCAGCACGCTAGATTTCTACGAGCAGTACTTC. Protein: CASSTLDFYEQYF. Using reference TRBV7-9 and TRBJ2-7 for the parts outside the CDR3, the full variable domain is DTGVSQNPRHKITKRGQNVTFRCDPISEHNRLYWYRQTLGQGPEFLTYFQNEAQLEKSRLLSDRFSAERPKGSFSTLEIQRTEQGDSAMYLCASSTLDFYEQYFGPGTRLTVT.

The chain employs TRBV5-1 and TRBJ2-1; 8 bases match TRBD2. In germline, CDR1 is SGHRS, CDR2 YFSETQ. After removal of 0 bases from V and 7 bases from J, the junction contained 9 bases not matched to a gene. This CDR3 has 16 residues. CDR3 residues: CASSLAPGGSANEQFF. The CDR3 DNA sequence: TGCGCCAGCAGCTTGGCCCCGGGAGGGAGCGCAAATGAGCAGTTCTTC. The whole variable domain, remainder taken from reference TRBV5-1 and TRBJ2-1, is KAGVTQTPRYLIKTRGQQVTLSCSPISGHRSVSWYQQTPGQGLQFLFEYFSETQRNKGNFPGRFSGRQFSNSRSEMNVSTLELGDSALYLCASSLAPGGSANEQFFGPGTRLTVL.

The V gene is TRBV5-6, the J gene TRBJ2-2, with 7 bases aligning to TRBD1. The germline CDR1 and CDR2 sequences are SGHDT and YYEEEE. The V and J ends lost 4 bases and 4 bases, in that order; junction bases with no gene match: 10. The CDR3 has 16 residues. The DNA of the CDR3 is TGTGCCAGCAGCAACTACAGGGGACCTAGCACCGGGGAGCTGTTTTTT. It codes for CASSNYRGPSTGELFF.

The chain joins TRBV15 to TRBJ2-3; a possible D gene is TRBD2 (6 bases). This CDR3 region has 14 residues. CDR1 and CDR2 (germline): LNHNV, YYDKDF (reference sequence). Trimming removed 6 bases at V and 5 bases at J, with 15 bases between. In DNA, the CDR3 is TGTGCCACCAGACTTCAGGGACTTAAAGATACGCAGTATTTT. Amino acid sequence: CATRLQGLKDTQYF.

This clone appeared once. One junction end does not reproduce the germline sequence, and a read error may be involved. The chain links TRBV30 to TRBJ2-7; TRBD2 aligns across 12 bases. The CDR3 extends over 15 amino acids. The germline CDR1 and CDR2 sequences are GTSNPN and SVGIG (reference sequence). The CDR3 coding sequence is TGTGCCTGGAGTGCGTCCTCGGGACTAGCGGGCCCACGAGGCTTC. It specifies CAWSASSGLAGPRGF.

The chain uses TRBV28 and TRBJ1-5; D is unresolved. CDR1 is MDHEN and CDR2 is SYDVKM in the germline V gene. Trimming left V 8 bases short and J 5 bases short, with 10 bases between. The CDR3 runs to 12 residues. The CDR3: CASRTGYQPQHF. The CDR3 bases are TGTGCCAGCCGTACGGGTTATCAGCCCCAGCATTTT. Based on the CDR3 plus reference TRBV28 and TRBJ1-5, the full variable domain is DVKVTQSSRYLVKRTGEKVFLECVQDMDHENMFWYRQDPGLGLRLIYFSYDVKMKEKGDIPEGYSVSREKKERFSLILESASTNQTSMYLCASRTGYQPQHFGDGTRLSIL.